This entry concerns a single T cell receptor beta chain. The CDR3 length is 14 residues. V was trimmed by 5 bases and J by 1 base, leaving 11 bases between them. Germline values: CDR1 SGHVS, CDR2 FQNEAQ. This sample was taken from a study of blood T cell repertoires in COVID-19. Study information: Material from acute and convalescent COVID-19 was sourced from the United States, Italy and Spain. Sources were T cells, B-cell-depleted T cells, or PBMCs; the material itself was cDNA or gDNA.

Repertoires were generated with immunoSEQ multiplex PCR, while TCRdb's copy carries only in-frame clones and drops some. The table shows fewer than 250,000 clones, with about 83% occurring only once. V gene TRBV7-8 combines with J gene TRBJ1-1, with no clear D. The specimen was peripheral blood. The receptor's source is a woman in her fifties or sixties with acute or convalescent COVID-19. As DNA, the CDR3 is TGTGCCAGCAGCCCCCGTGGCACGAACACTGAAGCTTTCTTT. Translated: CASSPRGTNTEAFF.